This TCR beta chain was found in a study of coeliac disease. Study results and limitations: Intraepithelial and lamina propria fractions were not highly pure. Known gliadin-specific TRB sequences: about 55% of the 18 coeliac samples, only 1 of 6 controls. Active celiac intraepithelial and lamina propria samples had lower TRB and TRG clonality than control samples.

In this sample, this clone turned up a few times. Its antigen is unidentified. Each fraction contributed one roughly 500,000-cell aliquot for sequencing. The CDR3 spans 15 residues. Germline V gives CDR1 MNHEY, CDR2 SVGAGI. The V gene lost 4 bases and the J gene lost 5 bases, with 12 bases spanning the gap. Here immunoSEQ multiplex PCR was the method, and the copy in TCRdb shows in-frame clones only, minus some. The sample has about 4,000 clones, approximately 50% seen once. The receptor was derived from a man between 65 and 85 years old without celiac disease. This chain links TRBV6-5 with TRBJ1-6; no firm D call. The sequenced sample was lymphocytes from the gut lamina propria. This chain's CDR3 is CASSSPGVHNSPLHF. In nucleotides, the CDR3 is TGTGCCAGCAGTTCCCCCGGGGTCCATAATTCACCCCTCCACTTT.